The clone carrying this TCR beta chain showed up many times. Unique molecular identifiers (one per individual cDNA molecule) were attached. TCRdb ran MiXCR on the 5' RACE reads and lists one entry per CDR3 protein. The table has 20,000 to 25,000 distinct CDR3 sequences, under 5.5% seen once. The data originate from a study of early T cells in non-severe SARS-CoV-2 infection. As for the study in general: Sequencing input comprised bulk RNA from unsorted whole blood; chain pairing was not available.

V shed 7 bases and J shed 3 bases, with 16 bases lying between them. The length of the CDR3 is 14 residues. The germline gives CDR1 MNHEY, CDR2 SMNVEV (reference sequence). Sequencing was carried out using whole blood. This TCR was sampled from an adult who was a healthcare worker with PCR-confirmed SARS-CoV-2 infection or an uninfected control (not recorded which). This chain uses TRBV27 with TRBJ2-7; a weak D match, TRBD2 (5 bases). The CDR3 spells CASKAGIGFYEQYF. CDR3 nucleotides: TGTGCCAGCAAAGCCGGGATCGGTTTCTACGAGCAGTACTTC.